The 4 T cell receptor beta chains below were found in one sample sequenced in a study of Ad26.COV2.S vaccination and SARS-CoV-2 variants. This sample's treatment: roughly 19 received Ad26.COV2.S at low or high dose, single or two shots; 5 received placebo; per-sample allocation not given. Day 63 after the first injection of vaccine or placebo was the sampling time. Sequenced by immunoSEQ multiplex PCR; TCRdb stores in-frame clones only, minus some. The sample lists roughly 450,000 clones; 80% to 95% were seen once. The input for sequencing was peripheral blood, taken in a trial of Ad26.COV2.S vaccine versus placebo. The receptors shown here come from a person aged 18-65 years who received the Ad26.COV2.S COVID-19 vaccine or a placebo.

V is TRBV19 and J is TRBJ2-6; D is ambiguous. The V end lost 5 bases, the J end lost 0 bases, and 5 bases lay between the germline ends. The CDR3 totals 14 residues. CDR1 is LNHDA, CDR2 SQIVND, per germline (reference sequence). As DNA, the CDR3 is TGTGCCAGTAGTCTTGTCTCTGGGGCCAACGTCCTGACTTTC. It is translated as CASSLVSGANVLTF.

As DNA, the CDR3 is TGTGCCAGCAGTTACCTGGTAGCGGGAGTAGGGGGCACAGATACGCAGTATTTT. Its protein product is CASSYLVAGVGGTDTQYF. The chain joins TRBV6-2 or TRBV6-3 to TRBJ2-3, with 9 positions matching TRBD2. V trimming: 2 bases; J trimming: 1 base; junction bases outside the gene matches: 10. Germline assignment: CDR1 MNHEY and CDR2 SVGEGT. The CDR3 covers 18 residues.

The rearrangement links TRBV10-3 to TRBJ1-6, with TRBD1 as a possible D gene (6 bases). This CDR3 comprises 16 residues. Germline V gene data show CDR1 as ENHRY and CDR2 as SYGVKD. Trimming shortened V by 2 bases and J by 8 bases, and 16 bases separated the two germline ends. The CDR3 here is CAISEAQGRGHSPLHF. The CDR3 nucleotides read TGTGCCATCAGTGAGGCCCAGGGCAGGGGCCATTCACCCCTCCACTTT.

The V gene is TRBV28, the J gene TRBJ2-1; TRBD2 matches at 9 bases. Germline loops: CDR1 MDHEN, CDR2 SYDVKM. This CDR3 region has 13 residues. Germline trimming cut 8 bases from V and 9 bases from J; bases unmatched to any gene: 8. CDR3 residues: CASWDSGRSEQFF. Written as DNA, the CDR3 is TGTGCCAGCTGGGATAGCGGGAGAAGTGAGCAGTTCTTC.